These 9 T cell receptor beta chains originate from one sample sequenced in a study of blood T cells in healthy people across ages. Using a J-beta primer mix together with a sample-barcoded 5' primer, a second PCR was run for 7 to 11 cycles. Via MiXCR, TCRdb re-called the 5' RACE reads, giving one row per CDR3 protein. In the table there are approximately 900,000 distinct CDR3 sequences, about 29% of which are singletons. The same data also contributed to another study, on T cells of mothers and their children.

The sample was blood. These receptors were obtained from a woman in her thirties or forties in good health.

The rearrangement joins TRBV20-1 to TRBJ2-7; maybe TRBD2 (5 bases). The CDR3 spans 15 residues. Germline CDR1 is DFQATT and CDR2 is SNEGSKA (reference sequence). The V and J ends lost 6 bases and 7 bases respectively, with 25 bases between them. CDR3 nucleotides: TGCAGTGCCGGATTGAGGGATGGAGCCTACAATGAGCAGTACTTC. It yields the protein CSAGLRDGAYNEQYF.

This clonotype was counted at least ten times. The V and J genes are TRBV20-1 and TRBJ2-1, with TRBD2 identical over 11 bases. J gave up 1 base and V 8 bases, and 16 bases lay outside the gene matches. The CDR3 sequence is 18 residues long. Germline V gene sequence: CDR1 DFQATT, CDR2 SNEGSKA (reference sequence). DNA of the CDR3: TGCAGTCCACTCCCCGGGACTAGCGGTACTTCGTCCTACAATGAGCAGTTCTTC. Protein product: CSPLPGTSGTSSYNEQFF.

This clonotype has only a few counts. One junction end disagrees with the germline gene, perhaps due to a read error. The chain joins TRBV5-1 to TRBJ2-1; the match to TRBD1 covers 7 bases. The CDR3 runs 14 residues. Germline CDR1 and CDR2: SGHRS and YFSETQ. The CDR3 DNA sequence: TGCGCCGGCAGCCAGGGACAGTCCTACAATGAGCAGTTCTTC. It is translated as CAGSQGQSYNEQFF. Variable domain in full (rest from reference TRBV5-1 and TRBJ2-1): KAGVTQTPRYLIKTRGQQVTLSCSPISGHRSVSWYQQTPGQGLQFLFEYFSETQRNKGNFPGRFSGRQFSNSRSEMNVSTLELGDSALYLCAGSQGQSYNEQFFGPGTRLTVL.

Worth noting for this clonotype: One end of the junction does not line up with germline, which may come from a read error. In DNA form, the CDR3 reads TGTGCCAGCAGAGGGACAGGGAGTGTCTACGGGCAGTACTTC. Translated: CASRGTGSVYGQYF. The J gene is TRBJ2-7, the V gene TRBV28; 9 nucleotides align to TRBD1. The CDR3 has 14 residues. CDR1 and CDR2 (germline): MDHEN, SYDVKM.

A note on this clonotype: Being one base from a much bigger clone, this may be a read error. The CDR3 DNA is TGTGCCAGCAGCTTAGCGAGGGCTACAGATACGCAGTATTTT. Translating it yields CASSLARATDTQYF. This chain links TRBV7-8 with TRBJ2-3; tentative D call: TRBD2 (5 bases). Trimming removed 0 bases from V and 3 bases from J, with 7 bases in between. From germline, CDR1 is SGHVS and CDR2 FQNEAQ. The CDR3 contains 14 residues.

A remark on this clonotype: A single base separates this from a much larger clone, so it may be a read error. The V call is TRBV15, the J call TRBJ2-5; D unclear. The germline V gene has CDR1 LNHNV and CDR2 YYDKDF (reference sequence). Trimming removed 0 bases at V and 7 bases at J, with 12 bases between. This CDR3 comprises 14 residues. This CDR3 reads CATSRDDMLGTQYF. CDR3 nucleotides: TGTGCCACCAGCAGAGATGACATGTTGGGGACCCAGTACTTC.

This clonotype was detected a few times. The junction and the germline gene differ at one end; a read error may be behind it. This chain joins TRBV20-1 and TRBJ2-1, with 13 positions matching TRBD2. This CDR3 region has 14 residues. Germline V CDR1 and CDR2: DFQATT, SNEGSKA (reference sequence). Here the CDR3 reads CSATGLAGFNGQFF. The CDR3 region has the DNA TGCAGTGCCACGGGACTAGCGGGGTTCAATGGGCAGTTCTTC.

This clonotype came up a few times. This may stem from a read error, because a much larger clone lies one nucleotide away. J is TRBJ2-1 and V is TRBV9, with D perhaps matching TRBD1 or TRBD2 (5 bases each). Germline CDR1 is SGDLS and CDR2 is YYNGEE. The ends were cut back, 1 base at V and 8 bases at J, with 22 bases in the middle. The CDR3 covers 17 residues. The CDR3 spells CASSVSGPRSGSHEQFF. The CDR3, as DNA: TGTGCCAGCAGCGTATCGGGGCCAAGATCCGGAAGCCATGAGCAGTTCTTC.

V and J are TRBV30 and TRBJ1-1; D possibly corresponds to TRBD1 (6 bases). With 3 bases removed from V and 12 bases from J, the gap between germline ends came to 17 bases. The V gene's germline CDR1 is GTSNPN and CDR2 SVGIG (reference sequence). The CDR3 runs 12 residues. As DNA, the CDR3 is TGTGCCTGGAGCCTAGGGGGGGCGTATACTTTCTTT. Protein sequence: CAWSLGGAYTFF.